This T cell receptor (beta chain) was recovered during a study of blood T cell repertoires in COVID-19. As for the study in general: Samples of COVID-19 (acute and convalescent) were obtained from the United States, Italy and Spain.

Methods used by the authors: Reference gene primer amplification gave nucleated cell count estimates. Using immunoSEQ multiplex PCR, the repertoire was profiled, and TCRdb retains in-frame clones only, with some absent. V and J calls plus clone size are reproduced from that table; the DNA served to infer D and trimming. The data hold just over 300,000 clones, with about 89% observed a single time. This CDR3 has 14 residues. V gave up 2 bases and J gave up 7 bases; unmatched junction bases: 7. Germline values: CDR1 LNHDA, CDR2 SQIVND (reference sequence). Clinical histories supplied by participants themselves formed the basis of cohort assignment.

This receptor was obtained from a woman in her 40s who had recovered from COVID-19. The sample consisted of PBMCs or T cells enriched from blood (not recorded which). This chain uses TRBV19 with TRBJ1-2, with 7 positions matching TRBD1. The CDR3 is CASSIPGTESGYTF. The DNA of the CDR3 is TGTGCCAGTAGTATACCCGGGACAGAGAGTGGCTACACCTTC.